The clone carrying this T cell receptor beta chain was detected only a few times. Germline V gene sequence: CDR1 KGHSH, CDR2 LQKENI. V dropped 4 bases and J dropped 0; count of bases not matched to a gene: 5. The CDR3 runs 16 residues. The data are from a study of T cells in Graves' hyperthyroidism and ophthalmopathy. Uncontrolled infections, other autoimmune diseases, pregnancy or lactation led to exclusion of patients. Amplification yielded TCR beta CDR3 regions, with RNA transcripts as the source. The study used the HTBI primer set for a first-round RT-PCR of the TCR CDR3. TCRdb recomputed calls from the multiplex PCR reads with MiXCR, one row per CDR3 protein. The sample yields 690,000 or so distinct CDR3 sequences, approximately 18% seen once.

The chain is built from TRBV18 and TRBJ2-4; 8 nucleotides line up with TRBD1. Sequencing used blood. This receptor was identified in a woman aged 45-65 years with Graves' hyperthyroidism that later progressed to Graves' ophthalmopathy. The CDR3 bases are TGTGCCAGCTCACGGACAGGGAATCGAGCCAAAAACATTCAGTACTTC. This translates into CASSRTGNRAKNIQYF.